Each of the 14 T cell receptor beta chains below was sequenced from the same sample in a study of blood T cell repertoires in COVID-19. Method: immunoSEQ multiplex PCR; TCRdb's copy keeps in-frame clones and lacks some. The data hold under 300,000 clones, with approximately 80% observed a single time. The sequenced material came from peripheral blood. The receptors here all came from a woman aged 40 to 50 with active or convalescent COVID-19.

This sequence joins TRBV5-6 and TRBJ1-3; no firm D call. V lost 2 bases and J 4 bases, leaving 4 bases between the germline ends. Germline V gives CDR1 SGHDT, CDR2 YYEEEE. The CDR3 loop spans 12 amino acids. The CDR3: CASSLQGNTIYF. In nucleotides, the CDR3 is TGTGCCAGCAGCTTACAGGGAAACACCATATATTTT.

This chain links TRBV7-9 with TRBJ2-3, with 9 positions matching TRBD2. CDR3 length: 17 residues. J lost 5 bases, V lost 5 bases, and 14 bases had no gene match. Germline CDR1 reads SEHNR; CDR2 reads FQNEAQ (reference sequence). This chain's CDR3 is CASSALPGLALGDTQYF. DNA for the CDR3: TGTGCCAGCAGCGCTCTCCCGGGACTAGCATTAGGAGATACGCAGTATTTT. The full variable domain, rest sourced from reference TRBV7-9 and TRBJ2-3, is DTGVSQNPRHKITKRGQNVTFRCDPISEHNRLYWYRQTLGQGPEFLTYFQNEAQLEKSRLLSDRFSAERPKGSFSTLEIQRTEQGDSAMYLCASSALPGLALGDTQYFGPGTRLTVL.

The chain has TRBV10-1 and TRBJ2-3; no definite D call. V was pared by 0 bases and J by 4 bases, with 11 bases between. The germline gives CDR1 WNHNN, CDR2 SYGVQD (reference sequence). This CDR3 contains 15 residues. CDR3 nucleotides: TGCGCCAGCAGTGAGTCATCCAGCGCGTCAGATACGCAGTATTTT. It specifies CASSESSSASDTQYF.

DNA of the CDR3: TGTGCCAGCAGCCAACAGGGGGCGGATCAGCCCCAGCATTTT. Its protein is CASSQQGADQPQHF. This chain uses TRBV2 with TRBJ1-5; 9 bases map to TRBD1. Trimming took 6 bases from V and 5 from J; bases not matched to a gene: 5. Germline V lookup: CDR1 SNHLY, CDR2 FYNNEI. CDR3 length: 14 residues.

The genes are TRBV5-1 and TRBJ2-1; TRBD2 matches at 13 bases. The ends lost 1 base at V and 4 bases at J; junction bases unmatched: 8. The CDR3 is 18 residues long. The germline V gene encodes CDR1 SGHRS and CDR2 YFSETQ. In DNA form, the CDR3 reads TGCGCCAGCAGCTTGAGAACTAGCGGGGGGGCACAGTACAATGAGCAGTTCTTC. Translated, it gives CASSLRTSGGAQYNEQFF.

V gene TRBV28 combines with J gene TRBJ1-1, with TRBD1 matching over 10 bases. The CDR3 runs to 15 residues. Germline V gene sequence: CDR1 MDHEN, CDR2 SYDVKM. V lost 5 bases to trimming and J lost 6 bases; unmatched junction nucleotides: 9. CDR3 amino acids: CASSTLGQGGAEAFF. The CDR3 DNA is TGTGCCAGCAGTACCTTAGGACAGGGGGGCGCTGAAGCTTTCTTT.

V is TRBV25-1 and J is TRBJ1-5, with D unclear. This CDR3 is built from 13 residues. Trimming pared 3 bases from V and 5 bases from J, leaving 8 bases between. CDR1 MGHDK and CDR2 SYGVNS come from the germline V gene. CDR3 amino acids: CASSDTGYQPQHF. In DNA form, the CDR3 reads TGTGCCAGCAGTGATACGGGGTATCAGCCCCAGCATTTT.

The rearrangement joins TRBV27 to TRBJ1-2; the D gene is possibly TRBD1 (5 bases). The CDR3 consists of 15 residues. V was cut by 5 bases and J by 4 bases, with 17 bases left in between. Germline V gene sequence: CDR1 MNHEY, CDR2 SMNVEV (reference sequence). The CDR3 nucleotides are TGTGCCAGCAGTCTTAAGGTGGGGGACTTCTATGGCTACACCTTC. This gives the protein CASSLKVGDFYGYTF.

The chain joins TRBV7-9 to TRBJ2-1, with D possibly being TRBD2 (6 bases). This CDR3 region has 16 residues. V lost 6 bases, J lost 0 bases, and 15 bases lay in between. CDR1 SEHNR and CDR2 FQNEAQ come from the germline V gene (reference sequence). CDR3 sequence reads: CASRHMGGSSYNEQFF. The CDR3 DNA sequence: TGTGCCAGCAGGCATATGGGGGGAAGCTCCTACAATGAGCAGTTCTTC.

This rearrangement joins TRBV6-5 to TRBJ1-5, with 7 bases fitting TRBD1. This CDR3 comprises 15 residues. Germline CDR1 reads MNHEY; CDR2 reads SVGAGI. Trimming cost V 6 bases and J 2 bases; bases outside gene matches: 7. The CDR3 is CASRRSGTGNQPQHF. The CDR3 DNA is TGTGCCAGCAGGAGATCCGGGACAGGCAATCAGCCCCAGCATTTT.

This clone was counted between two and nine times. The chain couples TRBV11-2 to TRBJ2-7, with 7 bases fitting TRBD1. J lost 7 bases, V lost 5 bases, and 8 bases had no gene match. The germline V gene has CDR1 SGHAT and CDR2 FQNNGV. The CDR3 loop spans 13 amino acids. The CDR3, as DNA: TGTGCCAGCAGCACAGGGCGACAGGGAGAGCAGTACTTC. It specifies CASSTGRQGEQYF.

This chain joins TRBV6-5 and TRBJ1-2; tentative D call: TRBD1 (6 bases). CDR3 length: 14 amino acids. The germline V gene encodes CDR1 MNHEY and CDR2 SVGAGI. Trimming removed 6 bases from V and 3 bases from J, with 14 bases in between. The CDR3 bases are TGTGCCAGCAGGAGATTGACAGGAGACTATGGCTACACCTTC. Protein product: CASRRLTGDYGYTF.

The gene calls are TRBV3-1 (or the pseudogene TRBV3-2) and TRBJ1-1, with unresolved D. V gave up 2 bases and J gave up 0 bases, with 4 bases separating them. This CDR3 comprises 13 residues. Germline values: CDR1 LGHDT, CDR2 YNNKEL (reference sequence). In nucleotides, the CDR3 is TGTGCCAGCAGCCAATTCTTGAACACTGAAGCTTTCTTT. Translation: CASSQFLNTEAFF.

The V call is TRBV11-1, the J call TRBJ1-4; TRBD1 agrees at 7 bases. The V segment lost 5 bases and the J segment 8 bases; nucleotides outside the gene matches: 11. CDR1 is SGHAT and CDR2 is FQDESV in the germline V gene (reference sequence). The CDR3 has 15 amino acids. CDR3 in amino acids: CASSHRQGVGEKLFF. As DNA, the CDR3 is TGTGCCAGCAGCCATCGACAGGGAGTAGGCGAAAAACTGTTTTTT.